These 14 T cell receptor beta chains originate from one sample sequenced in a study of cytotoxic CD8 clonotypes in ibrutinib-treated CLL. The table came from immunoSEQ multiplex PCR; TCRdb's copy has only in-frame clones and leaves some out. The table includes fewer than 200,000 clones, 84% detected once. Sequences were derived from PBMCs, sampled after 24 months of ibrutinib treatment. The source of these receptors is a human donor with chronic lymphocytic leukemia.

In nucleotides, the CDR3 is TGTGCCAGCAGCCCCCACAGGGTCCAATCCTACGAGCAGTACTTC. As protein: CASSPHRVQSYEQYF. The V gene is TRBV9, the J gene TRBJ2-7; D is possibly TRBD1 (6 bases). Germline-derived CDR1 and CDR2 are SGDLS and YYNGEE. The CDR3 sequence is 15 residues long. V lost 4 bases to trimming and J lost 1 base, with 15 bases between them.

The chain joins TRBV19 to TRBJ1-1; 8 bases fit TRBD1. Germline trimming cut 3 bases from V and 2 bases from J; bases unmatched to any gene: 8. The CDR3 is 16 amino acids. From germline, CDR1 is LNHDA and CDR2 SQIVND (reference sequence). This CDR3 is CASSIGTRGPNTEAFF. The CDR3, as DNA: TGTGCCAGTAGTATCGGAACCAGGGGGCCAAACACTGAAGCTTTCTTT.

The chain employs TRBV19 and TRBJ2-2; D possibly corresponds to TRBD1 (6 bases). Germline V lookup: CDR1 LNHDA, CDR2 SQIVND (reference sequence). This CDR3 region has 16 residues. V dropped 4 bases and J dropped 0 bases, with 12 bases sitting between them. CDR3 amino acids: CASSTLGGANTGELFF. The CDR3 DNA follows: TGTGCCAGTAGTACATTAGGGGGAGCGAACACCGGGGAGCTGTTTTTT.

This clone appeared a few times. The rearrangement joins TRBV14 to TRBJ1-1; D gene ambiguous. V was clipped by 1 base and J by 5 bases, with 8 bases between them. Per germline, CDR1 SGHDN and CDR2 FVKESK. The CDR3 is 13 residues long. The CDR3 nucleotides are TGTGCCAGCAGCCAAGGGGTAGGAACTGAAGCTTTCTTT. Translated, it gives CASSQGVGTEAFF.

This chain joins TRBV5-1 and TRBJ1-6; 8 positions match TRBD1. V was pared by 7 bases and J by 5 bases, with 8 bases of the junction left unmatched. The germline V gene has CDR1 SGHRS and CDR2 YFSETQ. CDR3 size: 15 residues. The CDR3 sequence: CASARDRQNNSPLHF. CDR3 nucleotide sequence: TGCGCCAGCGCCCGGGACAGGCAAAATAATTCACCCCTCCACTTT.

This sequence joins TRBV5-1 and TRBJ2-2; D unresolved. V was cut by 1 base and J by 2 bases, with 9 bases left in between. CDR1 SGHRS and CDR2 YFSETQ come from the germline V gene. The CDR3 runs to 15 residues. The CDR3 coding sequence is TGCGCCAGCAGCTTGAAGGACGCAAACACCGGGGAGCTGTTTTTT. Encoded protein: CASSLKDANTGELFF. The full variable domain, with the rest looked up from reference TRBV5-1 and TRBJ2-2, is KAGVTQTPRYLIKTRGQQVTLSCSPISGHRSVSWYQQTPGQGLQFLFEYFSETQRNKGNFPGRFSGRQFSNSRSEMNVSTLELGDSALYLCASSLKDANTGELFFGEGSRLTVL.

V gene TRBV9 combines with J gene TRBJ2-1, with 8 bases identical to TRBD2. CDR3 size: 20 residues. V shed 0 bases and J 0 bases; nucleotides not matched to a gene: 14. CDR1 and CDR2 (germline): SGDLS, YYNGEE. This CDR3 reads CASSVATSGLELSSYNEQFF. In DNA form, the CDR3 reads TGTGCCAGCAGCGTAGCTACTTCGGGACTAGAACTTAGCTCCTACAATGAGCAGTTCTTC. The entire variable domain, with the rest obtained from reference TRBV9 and TRBJ2-1, is as follows: DSGVTQTPKHLITATGQRVTLRCSPRSGDLSVYWYQQSLDQGLQFLIQYYNGEERAKGNILERFSAQQFPDLHSELNLSSLELGDSALYFCASSVATSGLELSSYNEQFFGPGTRLTVL.

V usage is TRBV27 and J usage is TRBJ2-1; 8 nucleotides agree with TRBD2. Germline V CDR1 and CDR2: MNHEY, SMNVEV (reference sequence). With 5 bases clipped from V and 3 bases from J, the junction kept 15 bases outside the gene matches. The CDR3 length is 18 residues. CDR3 sequence: CASSIQTGTRDIYNEQFF. CDR3 nucleotides: TGTGCCAGCAGTATACAAACCGGGACTAGAGACATCTACAATGAGCAGTTCTTC.

The rearrangement uses TRBV6-5 and TRBJ2-2; D unclear. Germline V CDR1 and CDR2: MNHEY, SVGAGI. The CDR3 sequence is 15 residues long. With 0 bases removed from V and 0 bases from J, the gap between germline ends came to 5 bases. CDR3 sequence: CASSYSGTNTGELFF. CDR3 nucleotides: TGTGCCAGCAGTTACTCTGGGACGAACACCGGGGAGCTGTTTTTT.

A note on this clone: The identical CDR3 is also encoded by other nucleotide sequences in the sample. The rearrangement joins TRBV5-1 to TRBJ1-2; 8 bases map to TRBD1. J lost 7 bases, V lost 2 bases, and 7 bases had no gene match. The CDR3 is made up of 14 amino acids. Germline V gives CDR1 SGHRS, CDR2 YFSETQ. The DNA for the CDR3 is TGCGCCAGCAGCTTATTATCGACAGGGGCTGGCTACACCTTC. Translated: CASSLLSTGAGYTF.

This rearrangement joins TRBV4-3 to TRBJ2-7; 10 nucleotides line up with TRBD1. The CDR3 sequence is 15 residues long. Trimming cost V 3 bases and J 2 bases; bases outside gene matches: 4. Germline V gene lookup returns CDR1 LGHNA and CDR2 YSLEER. CDR3 region: CASSQAGTGAYEQYF. In DNA, the CDR3 is TGCGCCAGCAGCCAGGCCGGGACAGGGGCCTACGAGCAGTACTTC.

The chain couples TRBV6-5 to TRBJ2-3; D tentatively reads TRBD1 or TRBD2 (5 bases each). Germline V gene sequence: CDR1 MNHEY, CDR2 SVGAGI. The CDR3 has 14 amino acids. V was pared by 4 bases and J by 2 bases, with 10 bases between. CDR3 residues: CASSWGSFTDTQYF. In DNA form, the CDR3 reads TGTGCCAGCAGTTGGGGGAGTTTCACAGATACGCAGTATTTT.

The genes are TRBV10-2 and TRBJ1-4; 7 positions match TRBD1. The germline V gene encodes CDR1 WSHSY and CDR2 SAAADI. The V and J ends lost 10 bases and 3 bases, in that order; junction bases with no gene match: 17. The CDR3 has 17 residues. The DNA for the CDR3 is TGCGCCACCAAAACTTGGGACAGCGGAAAACCTAATGAAAAACTGTTTTTT. It encodes CATKTWDSGKPNEKLFF.

This clone has more than one count but fewer than ten. The genes are TRBV19 and TRBJ1-6; D call uncertain. Germline CDR1 and CDR2: LNHDA and SQIVND (reference sequence). The CDR3 totals 17 residues. The V and J ends lost 4 bases and 4 bases respectively, with 17 bases between them. The CDR3 DNA is TGTGCCAGTAGTAAGGTTCAGGACGGAGTATATAATTCACCCCTCCACTTT. Its protein product is CASSKVQDGVYNSPLHF.